The TCR beta chain under discussion was sequenced for a study of blood T cell repertoires in COVID-19. Background on the study: Sources were T cells, B-cell-depleted T cells, or PBMCs; the material itself was cDNA or gDNA.

Seattle patient enrollment occurred during active infection, with longitudinal follow-up thereafter. Here immunoSEQ multiplex PCR was the method, and the copy in TCRdb shows in-frame clones only, minus some. The repertoire includes approximately 90,000 clones, 78% of them detected once, and approximately 6% sits in the top ten. The receptor was isolated from a man aged 65 to 85 with COVID-19, enrolled during active disease. The specimen was peripheral blood.

CDR3 coding DNA: TGTGCCACCAGTGATTATGCAGTAGGAGAGAACACCGGGGAGCTGTTTTTT. This translates into CATSDYAVGENTGELFF. V gene TRBV24-1 combines with J gene TRBJ2-2; D unresolved. V lost 2 bases and J 1 base, leaving 13 bases between the germline ends. This CDR3 has 17 residues. Germline CDR1 and CDR2: KGHDR and SFDVKD.